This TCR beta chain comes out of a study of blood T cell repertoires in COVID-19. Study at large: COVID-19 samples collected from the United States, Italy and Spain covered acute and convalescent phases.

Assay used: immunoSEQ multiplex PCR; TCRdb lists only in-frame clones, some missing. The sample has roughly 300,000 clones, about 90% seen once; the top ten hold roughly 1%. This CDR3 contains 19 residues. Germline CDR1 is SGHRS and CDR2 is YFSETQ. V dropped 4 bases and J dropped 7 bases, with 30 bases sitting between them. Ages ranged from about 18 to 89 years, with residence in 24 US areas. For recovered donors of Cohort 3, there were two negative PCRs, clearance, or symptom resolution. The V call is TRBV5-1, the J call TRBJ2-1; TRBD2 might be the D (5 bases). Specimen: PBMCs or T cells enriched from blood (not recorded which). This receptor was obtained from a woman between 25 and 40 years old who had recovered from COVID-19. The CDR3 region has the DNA TGCGCCAGCAGCGCGGCCTACTTGCCAGCAACCGGCCCGGGAAATGAGCAGTTCTTC. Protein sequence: CASSAAYLPATGPGNEQFF.